The clone carrying this T cell receptor beta chain was counted many times. Its matching antigen is unknown. Time point defined: patch test 1, 2 weeks after DPC sensitization. Treatment described: therapeutic diphenylcyclopropenone sensitization with weekly scalp DPC. Attachment of unique molecular identifiers to individual cDNA molecules was performed in the library. Source study methods: Counts of TCRs in each sample centred on a median of about 99,000 and extended from roughly 23,000 to 700,000. TCRdb re-called the RACE reads with MiXCR, one entry per CDR3 protein. These V and J calls derive from TCRdb rather than the authors' analysis. The sample lists about 340,000 distinct CDR3 sequences; under 8% were seen once. This sample is part of a study of human T cells and chemical hapten exposure. Study context: The study enrolled mostly female patients with alopecia areata, totalis or universalis. Study-level results: Expanded TCRs created a significantly greater count of big CDR3 similarity clusters than controls did.

The V and J ends lost 4 bases and 2 bases respectively, with 11 bases between them. The CDR3 runs 14 residues. Germline lookup yields CDR1 SGDLS and CDR2 YYNGEE. V gene TRBV9 combines with J gene TRBJ2-3, with TRBD1 as a possible D gene (5 bases). The receptor was isolated from a woman aged 18-30 years with alopecia areata. Some clones in this sample may be carry-over from other donors' samples. Sequencing used whole blood, obtained in connection with sensitization to the hapten diphenylcyclopropenone (DPC). CDR3 DNA sequence: TGTGCCAGCAGCACACGACAGCTCACAGATACGCAGTATTTT. It is translated as CASSTRQLTDTQYF.